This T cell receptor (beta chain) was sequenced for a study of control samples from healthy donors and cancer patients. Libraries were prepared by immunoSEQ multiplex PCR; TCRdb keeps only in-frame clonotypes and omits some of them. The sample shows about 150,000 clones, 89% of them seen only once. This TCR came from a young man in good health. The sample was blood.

The CDR3 spells CASSKSHSTPAGSTDTQYF. In DNA, the CDR3 is TGTGCCAGCAGCAAATCCCACTCGACACCAGCGGGGAGCACAGATACGCAGTATTTT. The chain couples TRBV21-1 to TRBJ2-3; the DNA was not compared with TRBD2, the D call given in the table. TRBV21-1 is a pseudogene locus. The CDR3 sequence is 19 residues long.